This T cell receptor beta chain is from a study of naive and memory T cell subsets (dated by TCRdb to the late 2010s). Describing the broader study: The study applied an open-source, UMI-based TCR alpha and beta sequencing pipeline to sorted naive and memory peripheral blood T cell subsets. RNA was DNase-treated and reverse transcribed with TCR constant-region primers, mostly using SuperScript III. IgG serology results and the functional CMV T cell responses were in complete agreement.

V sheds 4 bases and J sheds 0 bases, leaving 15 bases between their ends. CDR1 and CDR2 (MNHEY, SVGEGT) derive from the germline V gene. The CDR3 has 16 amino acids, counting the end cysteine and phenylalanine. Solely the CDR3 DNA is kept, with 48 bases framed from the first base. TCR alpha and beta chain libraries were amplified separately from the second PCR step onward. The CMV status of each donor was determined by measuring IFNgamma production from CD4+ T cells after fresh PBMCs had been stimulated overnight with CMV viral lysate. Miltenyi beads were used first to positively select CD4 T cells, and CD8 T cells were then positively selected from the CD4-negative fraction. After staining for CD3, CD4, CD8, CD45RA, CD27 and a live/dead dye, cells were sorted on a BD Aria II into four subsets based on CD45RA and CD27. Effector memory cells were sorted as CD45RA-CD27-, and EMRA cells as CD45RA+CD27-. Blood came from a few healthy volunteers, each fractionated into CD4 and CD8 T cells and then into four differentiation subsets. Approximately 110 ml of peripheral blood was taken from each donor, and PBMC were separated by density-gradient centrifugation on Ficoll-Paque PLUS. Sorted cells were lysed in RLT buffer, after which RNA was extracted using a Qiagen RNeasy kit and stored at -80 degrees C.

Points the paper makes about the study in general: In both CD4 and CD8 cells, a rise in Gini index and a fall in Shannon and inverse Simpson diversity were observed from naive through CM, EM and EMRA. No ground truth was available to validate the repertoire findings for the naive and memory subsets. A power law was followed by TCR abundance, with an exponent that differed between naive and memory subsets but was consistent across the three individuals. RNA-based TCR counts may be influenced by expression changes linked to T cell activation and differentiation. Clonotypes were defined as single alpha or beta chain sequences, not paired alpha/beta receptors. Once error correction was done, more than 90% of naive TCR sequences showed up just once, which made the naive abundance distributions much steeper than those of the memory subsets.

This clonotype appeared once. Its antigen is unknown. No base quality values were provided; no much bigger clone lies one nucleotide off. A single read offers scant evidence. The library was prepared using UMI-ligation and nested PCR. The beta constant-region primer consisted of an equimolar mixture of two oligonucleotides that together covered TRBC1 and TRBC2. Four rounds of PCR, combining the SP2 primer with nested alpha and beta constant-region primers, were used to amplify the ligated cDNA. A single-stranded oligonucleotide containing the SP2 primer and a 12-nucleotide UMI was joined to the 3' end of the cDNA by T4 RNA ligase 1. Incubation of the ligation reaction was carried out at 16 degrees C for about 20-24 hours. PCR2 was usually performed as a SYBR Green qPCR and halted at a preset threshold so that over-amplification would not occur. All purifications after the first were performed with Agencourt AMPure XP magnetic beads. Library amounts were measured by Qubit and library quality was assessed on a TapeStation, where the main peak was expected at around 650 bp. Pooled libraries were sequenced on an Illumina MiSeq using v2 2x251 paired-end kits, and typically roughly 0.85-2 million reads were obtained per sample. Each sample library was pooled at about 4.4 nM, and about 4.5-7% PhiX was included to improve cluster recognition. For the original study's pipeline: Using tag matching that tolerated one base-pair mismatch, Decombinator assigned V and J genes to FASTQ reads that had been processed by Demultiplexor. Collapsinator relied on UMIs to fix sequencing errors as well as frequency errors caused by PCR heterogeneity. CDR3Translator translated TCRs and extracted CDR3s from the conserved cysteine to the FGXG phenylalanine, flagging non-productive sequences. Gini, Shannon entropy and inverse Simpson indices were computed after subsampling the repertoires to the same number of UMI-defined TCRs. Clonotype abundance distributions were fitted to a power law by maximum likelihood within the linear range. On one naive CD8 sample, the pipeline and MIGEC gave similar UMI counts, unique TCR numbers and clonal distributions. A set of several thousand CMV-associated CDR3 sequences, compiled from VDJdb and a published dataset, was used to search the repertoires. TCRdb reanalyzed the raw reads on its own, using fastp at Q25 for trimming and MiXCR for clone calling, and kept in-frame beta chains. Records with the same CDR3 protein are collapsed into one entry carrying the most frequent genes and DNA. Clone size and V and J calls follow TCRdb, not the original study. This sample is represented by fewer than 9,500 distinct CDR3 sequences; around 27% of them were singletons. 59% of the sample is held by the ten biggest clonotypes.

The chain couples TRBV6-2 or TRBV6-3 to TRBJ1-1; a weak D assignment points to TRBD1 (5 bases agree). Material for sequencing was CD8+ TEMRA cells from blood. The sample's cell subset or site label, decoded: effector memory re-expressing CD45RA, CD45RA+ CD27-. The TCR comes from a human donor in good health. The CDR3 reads CASSSGREEVNTEAFF. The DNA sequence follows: TGTGCCAGCAGTTCGGGACGGGAAGAAGTGAACACTGAAGCTTTCTTT.